This T cell receptor (beta chain) was retrieved from a study of technical replicates of blood from several donors. Sequenced by immunoSEQ multiplex PCR; TCRdb stores in-frame clones only, minus some. The data contain under 85,000 clones, 95% to 98% of them seen just once; the ten biggest clones take up less than 0.35%. Trimming cost V 2 bases and J 2 bases; bases outside gene matches: 3. Germline V gene sequence: CDR1 LNHDA, CDR2 SQIVND (reference sequence). The CDR3 contains 14 residues. The chain recombines TRBV19 with TRBJ2-7; 7 bases fit TRBD1. Sequences were obtained from T cells isolated from PBMCs. This receptor was identified in a human donor in good health. The CDR3 loop reads CASSIRGQAYEQYF. The CDR3 coding sequence is TGTGCCAGTAGTATAAGGGGGCAGGCCTACGAGCAGTACTTC.